These 13 T cell receptor beta chains originate from one sample sequenced in a study of blood T cell repertoires in COVID-19. Method: immunoSEQ multiplex PCR; TCRdb's copy keeps in-frame clones and lacks some. The table includes tens of thousands of clones, over 65% detected once. Sequencing used peripheral blood. Receptors originate from a human donor in a cohort sampled during active COVID-19.

The rearrangement links TRBV9 to TRBJ1-1; 7 bases are shared with TRBD1. The CDR3 length is 15 residues. CDR1 is SGDLS and CDR2 is YYNGEE in the germline V gene. V trimming: 5 bases; J trimming: 3 bases; junction bases outside the gene matches: 10. The CDR3 is CASRDLGTAYTEAFF. The CDR3 bases are TGTGCCAGCAGAGATCTAGGGACAGCTTACACTGAAGCTTTCTTT.

The chain joins TRBV4-1 to TRBJ2-2; 7 nucleotides match TRBD2. J lost 3 bases, V lost 4 bases, and 8 bases had no gene match. Looked up from germline, CDR1 is MGHRA and CDR2 is YSYEKL. The CDR3 covers 16 residues. The chain's CDR3 is CASSRTGGRYTGELFF. The CDR3 nucleotides are TGCGCCAGCAGCCGAACGGGGGGACGGTACACCGGGGAGCTGTTTTTT.

The chain is built from TRBV28 and TRBJ1-5, with 7 bases that match TRBD1. Losses at the gene ends were 5 bases for V and 5 bases for J; bases not matched to a gene: 12. This CDR3 is 16 amino acids long. In germline, CDR1 is MDHEN, CDR2 SYDVKM. CDR3 DNA sequence: TGTGCCAGCAGTGAAGTAGGGGGCGGCTACGATCAGCCCCAGCATTTT. It is translated as CASSEVGGGYDQPQHF.

The rearrangement joins TRBV3-1 (or the pseudogene TRBV3-2) to TRBJ1-1; TRBD1 matches 11 bases. The V gene end was trimmed by 2 bases and the J gene end by 5 bases; junction bases not matched to a gene: 1. The germline V gene has CDR1 LGHDT and CDR2 YNNKEL (reference sequence). The CDR3 runs to 14 residues. The CDR3 here is CASSQWDRGTEAFF. The CDR3 nucleotides read TGTGCCAGCAGCCAATGGGACAGGGGGACTGAAGCTTTCTTT.

This chain joins TRBV20-1 and TRBJ2-1; perhaps TRBD1 as D (5 bases). The ends were cut back, 3 bases at V and 4 bases at J, with 10 bases in the middle. The CDR3 totals 13 residues. The V gene's germline CDR1 is DFQATT and CDR2 SNEGSKA (reference sequence). The CDR3 sequence is CSASTTGYNEQFF. DNA for the CDR3: TGCAGTGCTAGTACCACAGGTTACAATGAGCAGTTCTTC.

The chain carries TRBV2 and TRBJ1-4; no firm D call. Germline CDR1 and CDR2: SNHLY and FYNNEI. V was clipped by 4 bases and J by 0 bases, with 12 bases between them. This CDR3 spans 16 amino acids. Written as DNA, the CDR3 is TGTGCCAGCAGTGCCGCCCGGGGAGCAACTAATGAAAAACTGTTTTTT. Translation: CASSAARGATNEKLFF.

This chain connects TRBV7-2 to TRBJ2-5, with 7 bases lining up with TRBD1. Germline CDR1 reads SGHTA; CDR2 reads FQGNSA. Trimming at V came to 3 bases and at J to 5 bases, leaving 6 bases not matched to a gene. The CDR3 loop spans 14 amino acids. CDR3 nucleotide sequence: TGTGCCAGCAGCTTGGGGACAGAAGGGGAGACCCAGTACTTC. It yields the protein CASSLGTEGETQYF.

V is TRBV3-1 (or the pseudogene TRBV3-2) and J is TRBJ2-2; TRBD1 might be the D (6 bases). The CDR3 is 15 residues long. V was clipped by 4 bases and J by 7 bases, with 16 bases between them. Germline CDR1 and CDR2: LGHDT and YNNKEL (reference sequence). In DNA, the CDR3 is TGTGCCAGCAGCCCTGCTCAGGGGCCGTTCGGGGAGCTGTTTTTT. This codes for CASSPAQGPFGELFF.

The chain uses TRBV28 and TRBJ2-1, with 7 positions matching TRBD1. The CDR3 length is 14 residues. The J segment lost 3 bases and the V segment lost 7 bases, leaving 6 bases of the junction unmatched. Germline values: CDR1 MDHEN, CDR2 SYDVKM. CDR3 protein: CASKGAGNYNEQFF. The CDR3 DNA sequence: TGTGCCAGCAAGGGGGCCGGGAACTACAATGAGCAGTTCTTC.

The V and J genes are TRBV20-1 and TRBJ2-1; 9 bases line up with TRBD1. V lost 3 bases to trimming and J lost 6 bases; unmatched junction nucleotides: 12. This CDR3 comprises 16 residues. Germline V lookup: CDR1 DFQATT, CDR2 SNEGSKA (reference sequence). The CDR3 DNA sequence: TGCAGTGCTAGTCTTTCCGGGACAGGGAGGCTCAATGAGCAGTTCTTC. As protein: CSASLSGTGRLNEQFF.

This rearrangement joins TRBV6-1 to TRBJ2-1; D unresolved. CDR1 and CDR2 (germline): MNHNS, SASEGT. This CDR3 has 15 amino acids. Trimming left V 2 bases short and J 6 bases short, with 14 bases between. The CDR3 DNA reads as TGTGCCAGCAGTGAACAAAAGAGGATGGTCAATGAGCAGTTCTTC. Amino acids: CASSEQKRMVNEQFF.

CDR3 bases: TGCGCCAGCAGTCGGGACTTTGGGGACGAGCAGTACTTC. Translation gives CASSRDFGDEQYF. J is TRBJ2-7 and V is TRBV5-1; TRBD2 might be the D (6 bases). This CDR3 spans 13 amino acids. V was cut by 5 bases and J by 5 bases, with 14 bases left in between. CDR1 and CDR2 (germline): SGHRS, YFSETQ.

CDR3 amino acids: CASSLGGQGARTNEKLFF. CDR3 sequence (DNA): TGCGCCAGCAGCTTGGGGGGACAGGGGGCGAGAACTAATGAAAAACTGTTTTTT. This chain uses TRBV5-1 with TRBJ1-4, with 12 bases identical to TRBD1. Trimming took 0 bases from V and 1 from J; bases not matched to a gene: 4. CDR1 and CDR2 from the germline V gene are SGHRS and YFSETQ. This CDR3 region has 18 residues.